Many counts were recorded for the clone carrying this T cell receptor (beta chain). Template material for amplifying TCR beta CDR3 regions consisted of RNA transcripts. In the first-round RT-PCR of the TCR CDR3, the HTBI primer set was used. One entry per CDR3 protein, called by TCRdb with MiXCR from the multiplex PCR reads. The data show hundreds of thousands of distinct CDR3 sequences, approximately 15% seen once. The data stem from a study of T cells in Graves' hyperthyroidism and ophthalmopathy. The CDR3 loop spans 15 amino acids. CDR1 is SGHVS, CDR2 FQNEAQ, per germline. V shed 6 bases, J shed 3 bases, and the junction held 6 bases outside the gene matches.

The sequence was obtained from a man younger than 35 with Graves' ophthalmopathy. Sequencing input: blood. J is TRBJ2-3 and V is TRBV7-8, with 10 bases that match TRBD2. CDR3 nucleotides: TGTGCCAGCAGAGAGCGGGAGGGCATAACAGATACGCAGTATTTT. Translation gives CASREREGITDTQYF.